Presented here are 10 T cell receptor beta chains from one specimen sequenced in a study of cytomegalovirus exposure and HLA in healthy donors. With 60 Vbeta and 13 Jbeta primers, the PCR was carried out. Here immunoSEQ multiplex PCR was the method, and the copy in TCRdb shows in-frame clones only, minus some. The sample records 150,000 to 200,000 clones, approximately 86% being singletons. Sequenced input: PBMCs. These receptors all come from a woman under 30 in good health and CMV-seronegative.

V and J are TRBV5-5 and TRBJ2-5; 13 bases map to TRBD2. Trimming removed 4 bases from V and 5 bases from J; junction bases left unmatched: 5. This CDR3 comprises 15 residues. From germline, CDR1 is SGHKS and CDR2 YYEKEE (reference sequence). This CDR3 is CASSGLLAGGETQYF. Here the CDR3 DNA reads TGTGCCAGCAGCGGCTTACTAGCGGGAGGGGAGACCCAGTACTTC.

The genes are TRBV10-3 and TRBJ1-3, with TRBD1 matching over 10 bases. The germline gives CDR1 ENHRY, CDR2 SYGVKD. CDR3 length: 16 amino acids. V shed 4 bases, J shed 2 bases, and the junction held 5 bases outside the gene matches. CDR3 sequence: CAISATGGATGNTIYF. CDR3 nucleotides: TGTGCCATCAGTGCGACAGGGGGCGCAACTGGAAACACCATATATTTT.

V usage is TRBV9 and J usage is TRBJ1-3; D gene ambiguous. Germline values: CDR1 SGDLS, CDR2 YYNGEE. Trimming left V 0 bases short and J 0 bases short, with 10 bases between. CDR3 length: 16 amino acids. The CDR3 spells CASSVDVVRSGNTIYF. CDR3 nucleotide sequence: TGTGCCAGCAGCGTAGACGTAGTTCGCTCTGGAAACACCATATATTTT. Supplemented by reference TRBV9 and TRBJ1-3, the full variable domain reads DSGVTQTPKHLITATGQRVTLRCSPRSGDLSVYWYQQSLDQGLQFLIQYYNGEERAKGNILERFSAQQFPDLHSELNLSSLELGDSALYFCASSVDVVRSGNTIYFGEGSWLTVV.

The rearrangement uses TRBV7-2 and TRBJ1-6, with D maybe TRBD1 (6 bases). Germline lookup yields CDR1 SGHTA and CDR2 FQGNSA. The CDR3 extends over 13 amino acids. V was clipped by 10 bases and J by 9 bases, with 16 bases between them. The CDR3 sequence is CATTGGRSSPLHF. DNA of the CDR3: TGTGCCACTACGGGGGGGCGAAGTTCACCCCTCCACTTT.

This clone was detected once. The J gene is TRBJ1-1, the V gene TRBV18; D is possibly TRBD1 (5 bases). Germline V gene data show CDR1 as KGHSH and CDR2 as LQKENI. The V end was cut by 3 bases, the J end by 4 bases, with 12 bases between. This CDR3 contains 14 residues. The CDR3 is CASSPSGRTTEAFF. CDR3 DNA: TGTGCCAGCTCACCTTCAGGGAGGACCACTGAAGCTTTCTTT.

V usage is TRBV29-1 and J usage is TRBJ1-2, with a possible D match to TRBD1 (6 bases). The V and J ends lost 6 bases and 9 bases respectively, with 29 bases between them. The CDR3 has 16 residues. Germline assignment: CDR1 SQVTM and CDR2 ANQGSEA. The CDR3 here is CSVDSGVERHSGSYTF. The CDR3 DNA reads TGCAGCGTGGATTCAGGGGTTGAACGGCATTCCGGGAGCTACACCTTC.

This chain connects TRBV5-6 to TRBJ1-6; unclear D gene. The CDR3 runs to 15 residues. Germline V CDR1 and CDR2: SGHDT, YYEEEE. V lost 4 bases, J lost 7 bases, and 15 bases lay in between. DNA for the CDR3: TGTGCCAGCAGCCCTCGGTTGGGCCTAAATTCACCCCTCCACTTT. It codes for CASSPRLGLNSPLHF. Full variable domain (outside the CDR3, taken from reference TRBV5-6 and TRBJ1-6): DAGVTQSPTHLIKTRGQQVTLRCSPKSGHDTVSWYQQALGQGPQFIFQYYEEEERQRGNFPDRFSGHQFPNYSSELNVNALLLGDSALYLCASSPRLGLNSPLHFGNGTRLTVT.

The gene calls are TRBV10-3 and TRBJ1-3; TRBD1 might be the D (5 bases). The CDR3 runs 15 residues. From germline, CDR1 is ENHRY and CDR2 SYGVKD. V was cut by 3 bases and J by 1 base, with 10 bases left in between. CDR3 DNA: TGTGCCATCAGTGACTCAGGGTGGTCTGGAAACACCATATATTTT. This codes for CAISDSGWSGNTIYF.

V and J are TRBV6-1 and TRBJ1-4, with D unresolved. Germline assignment: CDR1 MNHNS and CDR2 SASEGT. Deletions cut 4 bases from V and 5 bases from J, with 5 bases between. The CDR3 totals 12 residues. The CDR3 reads CASSVGNEKLFF. Here the CDR3 DNA reads TGTGCCAGCAGTGTGGGCAATGAAAAACTGTTTTTT.

This clone came up once. The V gene is TRBV9, the J gene TRBJ2-2, with 7 bases lining up with TRBD1. The CDR3 has 14 residues. CDR1 and CDR2 (germline): SGDLS, YYNGEE. V shed 3 bases and J 5 bases; nucleotides not matched to a gene: 4. CDR3 coding DNA: TGTGCCAGCAGCGCAAGGGACAGAACCGGGGAGCTGTTTTTT. The encoded protein is CASSARDRTGELFF.